Below, 9 T cell receptor beta chains from the same sample are listed, as sequenced in a study of blood T cell repertoires in COVID-19. Data came from immunoSEQ multiplex PCR; TCRdb stores just in-frame clones and leaves some out. The sample consists of about 170,000 clones, 86% of them appearing once. The sequenced material came from peripheral blood. The receptors come from a man between 65 and 85 years old with acute or convalescent COVID-19.

V is TRBV15 and J is TRBJ1-6; the D gene is possibly TRBD1 (6 bases). There are 15 residues in the CDR3. CDR1 is LNHNV and CDR2 is YYDKDF in the germline V gene (reference sequence). V shed 0 bases and J shed 10 bases, with 13 bases lying between them. The CDR3 DNA follows: TGTGCCACCAGCAGAGATGGAGGGGGAGGGTCACCCCTCCACTTT. Translated, it gives CATSRDGGGGSPLHF.

With regard to this clone: In this CDR3 the conserved last residue, phenylalanine or tryptophan, is missing, so a read error is likely. CDR3 DNA sequence: TGTGCCAGCTCATCGACGGAATATAGCAATCAGCCCCAGCATTCT. Translating it yields CASSSTEYSNQPQHS. The chain carries TRBV18 and TRBJ1-5, with D unresolved. Germline CDR1 reads KGHSH; CDR2 reads LQKENI. V was pared by 5 bases and J by 0 bases, with 11 bases between. The length of the CDR3 is 15 residues.

The gene calls are TRBV6-4 and TRBJ2-1, with TRBD1 matching over 10 bases. V shed 3 bases, J shed 4 bases, and the junction held 3 bases outside the gene matches. The CDR3 totals 15 residues. In germline, CDR1 is MRHNA, CDR2 SNTAGT. In DNA, the CDR3 is TGTGCCAGCAGTGAGACAGGGGGCCATTACAATGAGCAGTTCTTC. Amino acids: CASSETGGHYNEQFF.

The chain employs TRBV27 and TRBJ1-2; no firm D call. This CDR3 contains 13 residues. Germline CDR1 reads MNHEY; CDR2 reads SMNVEV (reference sequence). Trimming cost V 6 bases and J 2 bases, with 10 bases left between them. The chain's CDR3 is CASSLTGNYGYTF. The CDR3 bases are TGTGCCAGCAGCCTGACGGGGAACTATGGCTACACCTTC.

This clone was picked up a small number of times. The chain couples TRBV5-1 to TRBJ2-1, with 8 positions matching TRBD2. Losses at the gene ends were 4 bases for V and 7 bases for J; bases not matched to a gene: 10. The CDR3 has 15 residues. The germline V gene encodes CDR1 SGHRS and CDR2 YFSETQ. This CDR3 reads CASSPPGAGGNEQFF. Here the CDR3 DNA reads TGCGCCAGCAGCCCCCCGGGGGCGGGAGGTAATGAGCAGTTCTTC.

J is TRBJ1-6 and V is TRBV19; 10 bases are shared with TRBD1. This CDR3 has 15 residues. Germline CDR1 LNHDA, CDR2 SQIVND (reference sequence). The ends lost 5 bases at V and 8 bases at J; junction bases unmatched: 6. The CDR3 DNA is TGTGCCAGTAGTCTAACCGGGACAGGGGATTCACCCCTCCACTTT. Amino acid sequence: CASSLTGTGDSPLHF.

The chain joins TRBV7-9 to TRBJ1-5; D may be TRBD1 (5 bases). The CDR3 runs to 12 residues. V lost 4 bases, J lost 7 bases, and 8 bases lay in between. CDR1 is SEHNR, CDR2 FQNEAQ, per germline (reference sequence). CDR3: CASSWQGQPQHF. The CDR3, as DNA: TGTGCCAGCAGCTGGCAGGGACAGCCCCAGCATTTT.

The sample holds a few counts of this clone. CDR3 sequence: CASSHRNTEAFF. The CDR3 region has the DNA TGTGCCAGCAGTCACAGGAACACTGAAGCTTTCTTT. V is TRBV6-5 and J is TRBJ1-1; D is undetermined. Germline values: CDR1 MNHEY, CDR2 SVGAGI. CDR3 length: 12 residues. V was clipped by 5 bases and J by 1 base, with 5 bases between them.

The chain is built from TRBV24-1 and TRBJ1-2, with D tentatively TRBD1 (5 bases). The V end lost 4 bases, the J end lost 7 bases, and 9 bases lay between the germline ends. CDR1 and CDR2 (germline): KGHDR, SFDVKD. The CDR3 contains 12 residues. The CDR3 spells CATSERQSGYTF. As DNA, the CDR3 is TGTGCCACCAGTGAAAGACAGTCTGGCTACACCTTC.